This TCR beta chain was recorded in a study of cytomegalovirus exposure and HLA in healthy donors. Notes on the study in general: TCR beta chain V- and J-gene trimming was linked, in a later analysis, to a missense variant in DCLRE1C.

Trimming took 2 bases from V and 7 from J, leaving 24 bases between them. Germline V CDR1 and CDR2: SGHVS, FNYEAQ. The CDR3 consists of 18 residues. With 60 Vbeta and 13 Jbeta primers, the PCR was carried out. The protocol was immunoSEQ multiplex PCR, while the TCRdb copy is restricted to in-frame clones and leaves out a portion. The top ten clones hold 1.5% to 2% of a sample with about 110,000 clones, roughly four fifths of them seen once. A remark on this clone: Its antigen remains unknown.

The chain has TRBV7-6 and TRBJ2-1; no definite D call. The TCR was taken from a man aged 45-65 years in good health and CMV-seronegative. Sequencing input: PBMCs. As DNA, the CDR3 is TGTGCCAGCAGCTTACATCAGGAAGCAACCTCAATCAAGAATGAGCAGTTCTTC. It specifies CASSLHQEATSIKNEQFF.